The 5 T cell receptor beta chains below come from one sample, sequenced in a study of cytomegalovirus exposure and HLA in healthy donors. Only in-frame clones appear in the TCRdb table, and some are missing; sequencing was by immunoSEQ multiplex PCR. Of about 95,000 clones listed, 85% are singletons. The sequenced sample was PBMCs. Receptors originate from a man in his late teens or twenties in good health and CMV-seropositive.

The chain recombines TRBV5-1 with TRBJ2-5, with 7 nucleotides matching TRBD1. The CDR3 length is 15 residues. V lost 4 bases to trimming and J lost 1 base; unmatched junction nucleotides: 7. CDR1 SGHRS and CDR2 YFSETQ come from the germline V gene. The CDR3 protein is CASSGQTGAQETQYF. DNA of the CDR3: TGCGCCAGCAGCGGACAAACAGGGGCCCAAGAGACCCAGTACTTC.

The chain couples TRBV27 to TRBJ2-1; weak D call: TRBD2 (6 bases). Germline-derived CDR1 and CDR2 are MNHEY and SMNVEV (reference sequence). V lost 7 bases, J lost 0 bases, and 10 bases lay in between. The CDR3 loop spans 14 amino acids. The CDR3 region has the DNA TGTGCCAGCAAACTGGGGGGCTCCTACAATGAGCAGTTCTTC. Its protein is CASKLGGSYNEQFF.

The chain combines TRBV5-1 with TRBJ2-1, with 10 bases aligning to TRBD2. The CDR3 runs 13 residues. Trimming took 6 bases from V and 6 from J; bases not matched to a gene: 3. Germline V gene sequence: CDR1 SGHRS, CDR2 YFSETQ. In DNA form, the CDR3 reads TGCGCCAGCAAAAGGACTAGCGGCAATGAGCAGTTCTTC. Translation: CASKRTSGNEQFF. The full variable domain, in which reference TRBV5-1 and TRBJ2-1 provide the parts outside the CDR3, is KAGVTQTPRYLIKTRGQQVTLSCSPISGHRSVSWYQQTPGQGLQFLFEYFSETQRNKGNFPGRFSGRQFSNSRSEMNVSTLELGDSALYLCASKRTSGNEQFFGPGTRLTVL.

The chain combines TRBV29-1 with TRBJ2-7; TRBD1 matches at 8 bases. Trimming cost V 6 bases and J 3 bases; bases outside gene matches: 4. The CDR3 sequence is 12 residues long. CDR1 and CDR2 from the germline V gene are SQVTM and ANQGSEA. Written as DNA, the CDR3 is TGCAGCGTCTTACAGGGGGTCTACGAGCAGTACTTC. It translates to CSVLQGVYEQYF.

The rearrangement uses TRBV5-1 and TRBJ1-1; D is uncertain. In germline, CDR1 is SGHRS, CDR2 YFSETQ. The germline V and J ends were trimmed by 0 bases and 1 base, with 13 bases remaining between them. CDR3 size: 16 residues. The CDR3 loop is CASSLENGLSNTEAFF. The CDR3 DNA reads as TGCGCCAGCAGCTTGGAAAATGGCCTGTCGAACACTGAAGCTTTCTTT.